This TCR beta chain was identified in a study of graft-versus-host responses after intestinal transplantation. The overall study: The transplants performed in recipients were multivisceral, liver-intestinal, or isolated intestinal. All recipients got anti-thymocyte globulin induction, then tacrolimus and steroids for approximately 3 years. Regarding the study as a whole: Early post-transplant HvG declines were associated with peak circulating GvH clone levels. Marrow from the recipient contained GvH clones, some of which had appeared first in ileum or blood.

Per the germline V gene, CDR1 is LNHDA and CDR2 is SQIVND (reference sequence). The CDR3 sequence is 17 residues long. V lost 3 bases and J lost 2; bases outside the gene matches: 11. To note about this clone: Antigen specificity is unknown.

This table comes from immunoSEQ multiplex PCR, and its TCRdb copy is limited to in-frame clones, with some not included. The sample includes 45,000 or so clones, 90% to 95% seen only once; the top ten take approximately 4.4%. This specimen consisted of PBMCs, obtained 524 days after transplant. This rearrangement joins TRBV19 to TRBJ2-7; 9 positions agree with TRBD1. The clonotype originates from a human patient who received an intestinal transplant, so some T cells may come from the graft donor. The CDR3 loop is CASSIGPGQGKAYEQYF. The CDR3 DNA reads TGTGCCAGTAGTATTGGCCCGGGACAGGGAAAAGCCTACGAGCAGTACTTC.